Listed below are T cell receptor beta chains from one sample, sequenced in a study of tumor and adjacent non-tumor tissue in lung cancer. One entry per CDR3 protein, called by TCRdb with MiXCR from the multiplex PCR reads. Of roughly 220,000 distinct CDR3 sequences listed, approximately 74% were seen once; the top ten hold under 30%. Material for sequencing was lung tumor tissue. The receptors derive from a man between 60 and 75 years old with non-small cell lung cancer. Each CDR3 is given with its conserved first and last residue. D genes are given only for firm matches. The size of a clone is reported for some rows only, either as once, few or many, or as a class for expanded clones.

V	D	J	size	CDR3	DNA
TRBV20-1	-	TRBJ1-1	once	CSARARENAETFF	TGCAGTGCTAGAGCCAGGGAGAACGCTGAAACTTTCTTT
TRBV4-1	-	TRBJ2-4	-	CASSQHGNTIQYF	TGCGCCAGCAGCCAACATGGTAACACTATTCAGTACTTC
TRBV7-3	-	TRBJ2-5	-	CASSFRLGGAETQYF	TGTGCCAGCAGCTTTCGCCTGGGTGGCGCGGAGACCCAGTACTTC
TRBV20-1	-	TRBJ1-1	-	CSGLPEGTGVFF	TGCAGTGGATTACCGGAGGGGACTGGAGTTTTCTTT
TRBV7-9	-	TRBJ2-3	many	CASSLGGVTDTQYF	TGTGCCAGCAGCTTAGGCGGAGTTACAGATACGCAGTATTTT
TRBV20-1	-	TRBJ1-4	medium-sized	CSASWGGANEKLFF	TGCAGTGCTTCCTGGGGGGGAGCTAATGAAAAACTGTTTTTT
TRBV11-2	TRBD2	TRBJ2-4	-	CASSELAGSLAKNIKYF	TGTGCCAGCAGCGAGTTAGCGGGGTCCTTAGCCAAAAACATCAAGTACTTC
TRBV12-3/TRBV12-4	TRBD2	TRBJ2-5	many	CASSPTSGKETQYF	TGTGCCAGCAGCCCTACTAGCGGGAAAGAGACCCAGTACTTC
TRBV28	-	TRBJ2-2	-	CASSIYGGDRLANTGELFF	TGTGCCAGCAGTATATACGGCGGGGACCGACTCGCGAACACCGGGGAGCTGTTTTTT
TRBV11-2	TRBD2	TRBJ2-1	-	CASSFTIAGESYDEQFF	TGTGCCAGCAGCTTCACGATAGCGGGGGAATCCTACGATGAGCAGTTCTTC
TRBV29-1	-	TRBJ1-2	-	CSALVIRDFVFNKYGYTF	TGCAGCGCACTCGTAATCCGGGACTTCGTATTCAATAAGTATGGCTACACCTTC
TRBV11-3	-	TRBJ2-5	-	CAISGTSQETQYF	TGTGCCATCAGCGGGACAAGCCAAGAGACCCAGTACTTC
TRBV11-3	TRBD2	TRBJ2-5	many	CASSLQAGGQETQYF	TGTGCCAGCAGCTTGCAAGCGGGGGGACAAGAGACCCAGTACTTC
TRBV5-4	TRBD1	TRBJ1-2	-	CASSSHRGRGGYTF	TGTGCCAGCAGCTCCCACAGGGGGAGAGGGGGCTACACCTTC
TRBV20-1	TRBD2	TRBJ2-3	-	CSAPRGAGGTDTQYF	TGCAGTGCTCCCAGAGGAGCGGGAGGAACAGATACGCAGTATTTT